This TCR beta chain was found in a study of T cells after yellow fever vaccination. This clonotype was counted between two and nine times. TCRdb analysed the 5' RACE reads with MiXCR anew, one entry per CDR3 protein. The table includes 500,000 to 650,000 distinct CDR3 sequences, roughly 12% detected once. The V gene's germline CDR1 is KGHSH and CDR2 LQKENI. V lost 6 bases and J lost 4, with 12 bases in between. There are 14 residues in the CDR3. Sequenced material: PBMCs, taken on the day of the yellow fever booster vaccination. The chain is built from TRBV18 and TRBJ2-2; D perhaps matches TRBD2 (6 bases). This TCR derives from a man aged 25-40 years who received the YFV17D yellow fever vaccine. The CDR3 reads CASSLAEITGELFF. The CDR3 region has the DNA TGTGCCAGCTCGTTAGCGGAGATCACCGGGGAGCTGTTTTTT.